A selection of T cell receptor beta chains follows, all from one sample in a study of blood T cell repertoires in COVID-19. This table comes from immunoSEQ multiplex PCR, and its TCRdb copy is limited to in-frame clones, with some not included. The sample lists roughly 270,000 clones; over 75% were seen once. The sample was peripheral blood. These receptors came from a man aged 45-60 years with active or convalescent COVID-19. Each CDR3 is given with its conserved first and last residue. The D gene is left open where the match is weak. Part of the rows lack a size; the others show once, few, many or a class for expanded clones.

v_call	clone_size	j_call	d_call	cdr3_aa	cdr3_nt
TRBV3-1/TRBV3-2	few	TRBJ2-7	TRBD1	CASSYRDRGYEQYF	TGTGCCAGCAGCTATCGGGACAGGGGCTACGAGCAGTACTTC
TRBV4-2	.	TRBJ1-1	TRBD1	CASSRGTGGDEAFF	TGTGCCAGCAGCCGAGGGACAGGGGGAGATGAAGCTTTCTTT
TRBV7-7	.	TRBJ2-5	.	CASSLRTGLQETQYF	TGTGCTAGCAGCCTCCGGACGGGACTCCAAGAGACCCAGTACTTC
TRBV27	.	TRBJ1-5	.	CASSPTGLSNQPQHF	TGTGCCAGCAGTCCAACAGGTTTGAGCAATCAGCCCCAGCATTTT
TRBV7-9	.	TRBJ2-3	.	CASSLARLAIDTQYF	TGTGCCAGCAGCTTAGCGCGGCTAGCGATAGATACGCAGTATTTT
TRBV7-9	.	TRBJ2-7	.	CASSYGVYEQYF	TGTGCCAGCAGCTACGGGGTGTACGAGCAGTACTTC
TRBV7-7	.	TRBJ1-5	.	CASSLGGEEDSNQPQHF	TGTGCTAGCAGCTTAGGGGGGGAGGAGGATAGCAATCAGCCCCAGCATTTT
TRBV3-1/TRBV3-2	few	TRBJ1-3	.	CASSQGWQGSGNTIYF	TGTGCCAGCAGCCAGGGATGGCAGGGCTCTGGAAACACCATATATTTT
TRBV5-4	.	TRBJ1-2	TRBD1	CASSGDSNYGYTF	TGTGCCAGCAGCGGGGACAGTAACTATGGCTACACCTTC
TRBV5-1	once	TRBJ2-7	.	CASSLDPGDEQYF	TGCGCCAGCAGCTTGGACCCGGGGGACGAGCAGTACTTC
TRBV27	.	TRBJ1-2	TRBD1	CASSREQGAGYGYTF	TGTGCCAGCAGTCGCGAACAGGGGGCAGGCTATGGCTACACCTTC
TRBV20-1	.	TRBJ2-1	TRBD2	CSAGGGVSGSRNEQFF	TGCAGTGCTGGTGGGGGGGTTAGCGGGAGTAGGAATGAGCAGTTCTTC
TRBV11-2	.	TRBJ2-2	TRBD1	CATFGEGQSQIRRELFF	TGTGCCACCTTCGGCGAGGGACAGAGTCAGATCCGACGGGAGCTGTTTTTT
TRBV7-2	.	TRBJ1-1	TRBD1	CASSWGQGNTEAFF	TGTGCCAGCAGCTGGGGACAGGGGAACACTGAAGCTTTCTTT
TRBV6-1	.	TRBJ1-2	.	CASSEAPGHHYGYTF	TGTGCCAGCAGTGAAGCGCCGGGACACCACTATGGCTACACCTTC
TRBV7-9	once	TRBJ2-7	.	CASSLGRSEITYEQYF	TGTGCCAGCAGCTTGGGGAGGTCCGAGATTACCTACGAGCAGTACTTC
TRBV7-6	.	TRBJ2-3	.	CASSHNRRVGPDTQYF	TGTGCCAGCAGCCATAATCGGCGGGTAGGGCCAGATACGCAGTATTTT
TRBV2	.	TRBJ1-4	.	CASSKDSAANEKLFF	TGTGCCAGCAGTAAGGACAGTGCGGCTAATGAAAAACTGTTTTTT
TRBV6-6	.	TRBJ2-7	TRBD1	CASSYSTGNEQYF	TGTGCCAGCAGTTACTCGACAGGGAACGAGCAGTACTTC
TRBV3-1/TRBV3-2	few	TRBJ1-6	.	CASSGLRAPTPLHF	TGTGCCAGCAGCGGACTCCGGGCCCCCACACCCCTCCACTTT
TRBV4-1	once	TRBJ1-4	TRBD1	CASSGQGDEKLFF	TGCGCCAGCAGTGGACAGGGGGATGAAAAACTGTTTTTT
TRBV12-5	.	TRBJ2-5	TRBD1	CASAPTGAEGETQYF	TGTGCTAGTGCCCCAACAGGGGCAGAGGGGGAGACCCAGTACTTC
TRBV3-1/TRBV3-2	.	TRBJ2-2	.	CASSQGRSGELFF	TGTGCCAGCAGCCAAGGCCGGAGCGGGGAGCTGTTTTTT
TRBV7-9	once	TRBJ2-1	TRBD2	CASNPGLGNEQFF	TGTGCCAGCAACCCTGGACTAGGCAATGAGCAGTTCTTC
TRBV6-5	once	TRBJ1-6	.	CASSPSRGTSPLHF	TGTGCCAGCAGTCCCTCGAGGGGGACTTCACCCCTCCACTTT
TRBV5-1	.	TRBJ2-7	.	CASSSRWGAIDEQYF	TGCGCCAGCAGCTCGCGATGGGGAGCGATCGACGAGCAGTACTTC
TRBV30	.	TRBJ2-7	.	CAWSWTHAAYEQYF	TGTGCCTGGAGTTGGACACACGCGGCCTACGAGCAGTACTTC
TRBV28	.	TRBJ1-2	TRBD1	CASSRKTGGASWGYTF	TGTGCCAGCAGTAGGAAGACAGGGGGCGCCTCTTGGGGCTACACCTTC
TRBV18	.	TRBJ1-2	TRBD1	CASSPQTGGGQGHYGYTF	TGTGCCAGCTCACCACAGACCGGTGGGGGACAGGGACACTATGGCTACACCTTC
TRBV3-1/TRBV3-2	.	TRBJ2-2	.	CASSRLPGGEAGELFF	TGTGCCAGCAGCCGACTCCCAGGAGGGGAAGCCGGGGAGCTGTTTTTT
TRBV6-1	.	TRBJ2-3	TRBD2	CASSVGLAGGTDTQYF	TGTGCCAGCAGTGTGGGACTAGCGGGAGGAACAGATACGCAGTATTTT
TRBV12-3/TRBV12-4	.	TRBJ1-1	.	CASTSTGAAFF	TGTGCCAGCACCTCAACTGGGGCGGCTTTCTTT
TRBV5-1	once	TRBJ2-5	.	CASTRGTETQYF	TGCGCCAGCACCAGGGGAACGGAGACCCAGTACTTC
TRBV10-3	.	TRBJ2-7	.	CAISGQVGRSYEQYF	TGTGCCATCAGTGGACAAGTAGGTAGATCCTACGAGCAGTACTTC
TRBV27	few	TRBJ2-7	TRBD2	CASSPRPSGSSYEQYF	TGTGCCAGCAGTCCCCGACCTAGCGGGAGCTCCTACGAGCAGTACTTC
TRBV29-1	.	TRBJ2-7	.	CSVGSSGEQYF	TGCAGCGTTGGGTCCTCGGGCGAGCAGTACTTC
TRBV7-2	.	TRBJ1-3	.	CASSFSPHSGNTIYF	TGTGCCAGCAGCTTTTCCCCCCACTCTGGAAACACCATATATTTT